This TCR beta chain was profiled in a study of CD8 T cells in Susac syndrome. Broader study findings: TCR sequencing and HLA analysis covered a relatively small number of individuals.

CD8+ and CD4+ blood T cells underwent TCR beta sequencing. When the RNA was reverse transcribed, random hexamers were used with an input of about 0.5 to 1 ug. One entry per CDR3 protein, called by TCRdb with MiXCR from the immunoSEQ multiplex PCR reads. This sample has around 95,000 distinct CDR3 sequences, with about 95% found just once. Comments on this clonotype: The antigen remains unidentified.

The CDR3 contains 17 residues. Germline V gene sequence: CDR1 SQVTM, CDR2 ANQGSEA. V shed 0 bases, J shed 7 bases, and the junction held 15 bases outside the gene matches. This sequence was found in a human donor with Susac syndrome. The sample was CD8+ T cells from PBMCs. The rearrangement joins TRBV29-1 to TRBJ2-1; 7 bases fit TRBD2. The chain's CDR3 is CSVEDRGAGVTGNEQFF. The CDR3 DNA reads TGCAGCGTTGAAGATCGCGGGGCGGGAGTAACGGGAAATGAGCAGTTCTTC.